This note documents a single TCR beta chain sequence. What it binds is not known. This entry belongs to a study of Ad26.COV2.S vaccination and SARS-CoV-2 variants. Study outcomes and limitations: It was found that vaccine and placebo recipients had similar non-spike TCR breadth. Compared with placebo recipients, vaccine recipients had higher spike-specific TCR breadth.

Trimming removed 5 bases from V and 8 bases from J, with 9 bases in between. CDR1 and CDR2 (germline): SEHNR, FQNEAQ (reference sequence). The CDR3 length is 12 residues. Sequencing used immunoSEQ multiplex PCR; TCRdb keeps in-frame clones, though not all of them. The top ten hold over 4.5% of the sample, which has about 180,000 clones, roughly 89% seen once. The chain carries TRBV7-9 and TRBJ1-4; D gene unclear. The specimen comprised peripheral blood, sampled after recovery from COVID-19. The source of this sequence is a human donor who had recovered from COVID-19. The CDR3 region has the DNA TGTGCCAGCAGCCCCGAGGTGGAAAAACTGTTTTTT. It is translated as CASSPEVEKLFF.